This TCR beta chain was observed in a study of read filtering for tumor transcriptome and immune sequencing. Study-wide results and limits: Dropping single-read clonotypes raised IR-seq and RNA-seq shared-clonotype correlation. Approximately 80% of IR-seq clonotypes had one read, totaling around 4% of reads; RNA-seq: 74.6% and 44.6%. The CD138-negative fraction was mixed bone marrow immune cells, not pure T cells.

J lost 15 bases, V lost 8 bases, and 5 bases had no gene match. The germline gives CDR1 LNHDA, CDR2 SQIVND (reference sequence). This CDR3 region has 12 residues. This library used around 400 ng RNA and molecular barcoded adaptors spanning alpha/delta and beta/gamma chains. TCRdb itself ran the reads through MiXCR, one entry per CDR3 protein. The table has more than 35,000 distinct CDR3 sequences, roughly 10% seen once. This clonotype showed up many times. Its cognate antigen is unknown. This receptor was taken from a donor at least 40 years old with multiple myeloma. The chain employs TRBV19 and TRBJ2-1, with 15 bases that match TRBD2. Material: a population of CD138-negative cells sorted from bone marrow. The CDR3 sequence is CASGTSGGRLFF. The CDR3 DNA reads TGTGCCAGTGGGACTAGCGGGGGGAGGCTGTTCTTC.